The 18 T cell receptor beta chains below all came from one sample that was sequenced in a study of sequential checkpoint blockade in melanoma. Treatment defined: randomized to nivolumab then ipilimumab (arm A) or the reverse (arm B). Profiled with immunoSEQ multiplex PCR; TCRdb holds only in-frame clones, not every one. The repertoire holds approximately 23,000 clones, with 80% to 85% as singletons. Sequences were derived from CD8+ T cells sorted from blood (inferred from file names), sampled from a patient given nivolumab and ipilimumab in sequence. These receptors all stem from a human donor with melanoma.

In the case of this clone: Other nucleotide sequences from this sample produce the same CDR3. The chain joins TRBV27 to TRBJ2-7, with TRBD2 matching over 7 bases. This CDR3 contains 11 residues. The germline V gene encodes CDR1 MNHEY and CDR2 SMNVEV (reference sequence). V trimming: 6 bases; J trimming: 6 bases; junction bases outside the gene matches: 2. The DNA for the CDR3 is TGTGCCAGCAGGTGGGGGGGCGAGCAGTACTTC. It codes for CASRWGGEQYF.

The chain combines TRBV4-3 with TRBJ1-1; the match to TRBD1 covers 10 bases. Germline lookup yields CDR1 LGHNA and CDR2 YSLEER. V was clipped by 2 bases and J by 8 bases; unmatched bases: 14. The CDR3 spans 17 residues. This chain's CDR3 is CASSQRQGAGRDNEAFF. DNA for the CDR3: TGCGCCAGCAGCCAACGACAGGGGGCGGGAAGGGATAACGAAGCTTTCTTT.

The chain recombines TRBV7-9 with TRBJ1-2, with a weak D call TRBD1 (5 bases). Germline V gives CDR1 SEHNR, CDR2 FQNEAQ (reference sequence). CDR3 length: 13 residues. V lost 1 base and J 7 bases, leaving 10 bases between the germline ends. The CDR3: CASSLEGARGYTF. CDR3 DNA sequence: TGTGCCAGCAGCTTAGAAGGGGCGCGTGGCTACACCTTC.

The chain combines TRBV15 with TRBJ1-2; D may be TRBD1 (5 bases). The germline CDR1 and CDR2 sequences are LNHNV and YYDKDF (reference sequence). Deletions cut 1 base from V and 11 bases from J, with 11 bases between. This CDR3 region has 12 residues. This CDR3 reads CATSRVGTSYTF. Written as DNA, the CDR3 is TGTGCCACCAGCAGAGTAGGGACTTCGTACACCTTC.

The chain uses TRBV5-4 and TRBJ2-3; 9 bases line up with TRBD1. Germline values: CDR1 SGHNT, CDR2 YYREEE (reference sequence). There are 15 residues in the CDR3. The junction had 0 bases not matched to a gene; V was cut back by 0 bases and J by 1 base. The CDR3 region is CASSLGTGGTDTQYF. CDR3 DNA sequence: TGTGCCAGCAGCTTGGGGACAGGGGGCACAGATACGCAGTATTTT.

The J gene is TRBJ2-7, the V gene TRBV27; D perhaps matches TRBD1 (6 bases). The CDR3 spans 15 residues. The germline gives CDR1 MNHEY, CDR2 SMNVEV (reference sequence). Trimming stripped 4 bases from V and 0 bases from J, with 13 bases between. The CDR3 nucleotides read TGTGCCAGCAGTTCGGCCCCGGACAGCTCCTACGAGCAGTACTTC. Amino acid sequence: CASSSAPDSSYEQYF.

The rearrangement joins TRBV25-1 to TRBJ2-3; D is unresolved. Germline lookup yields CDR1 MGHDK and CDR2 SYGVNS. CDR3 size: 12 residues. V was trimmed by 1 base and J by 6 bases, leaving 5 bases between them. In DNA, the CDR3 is TGTGCCAGCAGTGAATCGAGGGATACGCAGTATTTT. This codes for CASSESRDTQYF.

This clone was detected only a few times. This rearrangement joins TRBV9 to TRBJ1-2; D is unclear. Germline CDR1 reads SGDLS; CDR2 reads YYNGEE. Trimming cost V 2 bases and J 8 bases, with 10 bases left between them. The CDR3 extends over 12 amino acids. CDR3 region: CASSVEDGGYTF. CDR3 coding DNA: TGTGCCAGCAGCGTGGAGGACGGAGGCTACACCTTC.

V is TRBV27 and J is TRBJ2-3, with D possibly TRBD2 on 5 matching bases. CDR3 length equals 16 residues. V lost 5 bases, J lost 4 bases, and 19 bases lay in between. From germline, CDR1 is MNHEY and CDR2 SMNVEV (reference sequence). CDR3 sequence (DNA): TGTGCCAGCAGTCCGGGATCCCGTATCGGGGCAGATACGCAGTATTTT. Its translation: CASSPGSRIGADTQYF.

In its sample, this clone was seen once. DNA of the CDR3: TGTGCCAGCAGCCTTAACAGGGCAGATACGCAGTATTTT. Translation: CASSLNRADTQYF. This chain uses TRBV11-2 with TRBJ2-3, with a possible D match to TRBD1 (6 bases). The CDR3 sequence is 13 residues long. From germline, CDR1 is SGHAT and CDR2 FQNNGV. Trimming stripped 5 bases from V and 4 bases from J, with 10 bases between.

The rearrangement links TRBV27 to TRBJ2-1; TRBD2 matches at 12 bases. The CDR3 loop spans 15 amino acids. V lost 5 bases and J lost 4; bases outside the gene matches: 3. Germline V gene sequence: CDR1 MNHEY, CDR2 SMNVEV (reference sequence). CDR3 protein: CASSPSGGAYNEQFF. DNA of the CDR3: TGTGCCAGCAGTCCTAGCGGGGGGGCTTACAATGAGCAGTTCTTC.

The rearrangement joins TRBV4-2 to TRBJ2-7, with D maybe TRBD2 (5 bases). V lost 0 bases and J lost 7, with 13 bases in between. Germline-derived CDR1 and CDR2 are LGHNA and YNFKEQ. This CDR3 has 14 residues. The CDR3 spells CASSQEVGSWEQYF. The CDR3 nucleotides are TGTGCCAGCAGCCAAGAGGTGGGGAGTTGGGAGCAGTACTTC.

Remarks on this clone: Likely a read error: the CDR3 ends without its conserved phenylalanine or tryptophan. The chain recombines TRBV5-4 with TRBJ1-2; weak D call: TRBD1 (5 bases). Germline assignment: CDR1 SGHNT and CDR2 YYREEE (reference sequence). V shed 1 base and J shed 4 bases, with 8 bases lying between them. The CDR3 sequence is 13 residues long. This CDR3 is CASSLRGSYGYTL. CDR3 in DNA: TGTGCCAGCAGCTTGCGGGGGTCCTATGGCTACACCCTC.

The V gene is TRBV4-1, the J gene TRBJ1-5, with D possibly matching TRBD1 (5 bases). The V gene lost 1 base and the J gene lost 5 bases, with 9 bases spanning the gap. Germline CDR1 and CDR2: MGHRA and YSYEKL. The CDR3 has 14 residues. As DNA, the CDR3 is TGCGCCAGCAGCCAAGTTGGGGGGGATCAGCCCCAGCATTTT. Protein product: CASSQVGGDQPQHF.

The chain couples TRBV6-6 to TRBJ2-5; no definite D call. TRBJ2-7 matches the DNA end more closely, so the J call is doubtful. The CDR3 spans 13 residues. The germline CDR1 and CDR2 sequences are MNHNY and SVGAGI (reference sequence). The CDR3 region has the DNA TGTGCCAGCAGTTACAGTAGCTCCTACGAGCAGTACTTC. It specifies CASSYSSSYEQYF.

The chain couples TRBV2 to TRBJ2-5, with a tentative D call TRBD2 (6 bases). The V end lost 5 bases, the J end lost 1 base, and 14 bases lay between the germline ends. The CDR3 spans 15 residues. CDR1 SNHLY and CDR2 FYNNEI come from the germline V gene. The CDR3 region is CASSRLEGGQETQYF. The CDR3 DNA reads TGTGCCAGCAGTCGCTTGGAGGGTGGCCAAGAGACCCAGTACTTC.

This chain's CDR3 is CATSGASGANVLTF. CDR3 DNA: TGTGCCACCAGCGGGGCCTCTGGGGCCAACGTCCTGACTTTC. The chain links TRBV15 to TRBJ2-6; D is possibly TRBD1 (5 bases). Trimming pared 5 bases from V and 0 bases from J, leaving 5 bases between. The germline gives CDR1 LNHNV, CDR2 YYDKDF (reference sequence). This CDR3 has 14 amino acids.

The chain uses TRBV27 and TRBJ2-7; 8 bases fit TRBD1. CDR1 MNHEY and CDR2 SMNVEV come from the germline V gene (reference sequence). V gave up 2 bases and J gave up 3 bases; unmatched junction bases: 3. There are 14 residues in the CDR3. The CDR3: CASSLLGTGYEQYF. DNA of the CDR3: TGTGCCAGCAGTTTACTTGGGACAGGCTACGAGCAGTACTTC.